This paragraph reports one T cell receptor beta chain. Its antigen is unknown. No clone much larger than this one lies a single base away; base qualities are absent. TCRbeta CDR3 regions were sequenced with the immunoSEQ Assay. After extraction, genomic DNA underwent amplification by bias-controlled multiplex PCR, followed by high-throughput sequencing. In the source study's methods: Collapsing and filtering of sequences were performed to quantify the absolute abundance of each unique TCRbeta CDR3 region. T cell fraction was estimated by normalizing TCRbeta template counts to usable DNA, which was measured by amplifying reference genes present in all nucleated cells. Repertoire TCRs were annotated as SARS-CoV-2-specific when V gene, CDR3 amino acid sequence and J gene were exactly matched to a known reactive TCR set. The reference SARS-CoV-2 TCR set was derived from MIRA and filtered for enrichment in COVID-19-positive ImmuneCODE repertoires, a step that removed public or cross-reactive TCRs. Using the MIRA antigens, annotated TCRs were further analysed by specific ORF or by position within an ORF. Depth was the summed frequency of annotated unique rearrangements, while breadth was defined as annotated unique rearrangements over total unique productive rearrangements. Two-sided Wilcoxon rank-sum tests were applied when comparing TCR breadth between groups. TCRdb's version of the immuneACCESS table is confined to in-frame rearrangements and falls short of the full clone set. An unresolved V gene accounts for under half of the shortfall where checked; the remainder is of unknown origin. V and J calls and clone size are those listed in that table; D and trimming were worked out from the DNA. The sample table contains about 440,000 clones; only one count was recorded for 80% to 95% of them. The ten most abundant clones make up more than 3.5% of the sample.

V has 0 bases trimmed and J has 8 bases trimmed; junction bases matching no gene number 1. CDR1 and CDR2 are read off the germline V gene (reference sequence) as PRHDT and FYEKMQ. The CDR3, cysteine through phenylalanine, is 13 amino acids long. The DNA shown is the 39-base CDR3, in frame from base 1. The source of the sample is a study of Ad26.COV2.S vaccination and SARS-CoV-2 variants (dated by TCRdb to about 2021). Study-level background: Donors in the vaccine arm were drawn from COV1001, a phase I-IIa trial of Ad26.COV2.S in healthy adults that was multicentre, randomized, double-blind and placebo-controlled. Dosing of Ad26.COV2.S was intramuscular, at either 5x10^10 or 1x10^11 viral particles, delivered as one shot or as two shots spaced 56 days apart. Sequencing of the TCRbeta repertoire served to evaluate the specificity and breadth of SARS-CoV-2-reactive T cell receptors following Ad26.COV2.S vaccination. A total of 32 samples were included in the TCR-sequenced set, comprising around 20 Ad26.COV2.S vaccine recipients, 5 placebo recipients and 8 SARS-CoV-2 convalescent individuals. Trial participants were randomized into five groups of five: low-dose or high-dose Ad26.COV2.S given once or twice, or placebo on both occasions. Throughout the experiments and outcome assessment, investigators stayed blinded to trial group allocation. Here is what the overall study found, with its caveats: Substantial breadth of spike-specific CD8+ and CD4+ T cell responses was reported after vaccination. Spike-specific TCR breadth was higher in Ad26.COV2.S recipients than in placebo recipients (P = 0.0014). Comparable non-spike TCR breadth was observed between vaccine and placebo recipients, consistent with only spike being contained in the vaccine. The study was not powered for comparison of responses between vaccine doses or regimens. It was noted by the authors that total T cell responses may have been underestimated by the TCR breadth and depth analyses.

This specimen's treatment or condition label, per the study, means: approximately 18 received Ad26.COV2.S at low or high dose, single or two shots; 5 received placebo; per-sample allocation not given. For vaccine and placebo recipients, repertoires were sequenced using samples collected on day 63 after the first injection. In Cohort 1b, around 23 adults aged 18-55 years were enrolled at a single site in Boston, USA, between 29 July and 7 August 2020. Ad26.COV2.S was a replication-incompetent adenovirus type 26 vector expressing a prefusion-stabilized SARS-CoV-2 spike protein from the original Wuhan strain.

The sequencing here drew on peripheral blood, taken in a trial of Ad26.COV2.S vaccine versus placebo. The V and J segments used are TRBV13 and TRBJ2-1; the central 7 bases match TRBD2. This TCR came from a person aged 18-60 years who received the Ad26.COV2.S COVID-19 vaccine or a placebo. The CDR3 here reads CASSLGLAYEQFF. The nucleotide sequence is given as TGTGCCAGCAGCTTAGGACTAGCGTATGAGCAGTTCTTC. Reference TRBV13 and TRBJ2-1 proteins supply the regions before and after the CDR3; the full variable domain is: AAGVIQSPRHLIKEKRETATLKCYPIPRHDTVYWYQQGPGQDPQFLISFYEKMQSDKGSIPDRFSAQQFSDYHSELNMSSLELGDSALYFCASSLGLAYEQFFGPGTRLTVL.